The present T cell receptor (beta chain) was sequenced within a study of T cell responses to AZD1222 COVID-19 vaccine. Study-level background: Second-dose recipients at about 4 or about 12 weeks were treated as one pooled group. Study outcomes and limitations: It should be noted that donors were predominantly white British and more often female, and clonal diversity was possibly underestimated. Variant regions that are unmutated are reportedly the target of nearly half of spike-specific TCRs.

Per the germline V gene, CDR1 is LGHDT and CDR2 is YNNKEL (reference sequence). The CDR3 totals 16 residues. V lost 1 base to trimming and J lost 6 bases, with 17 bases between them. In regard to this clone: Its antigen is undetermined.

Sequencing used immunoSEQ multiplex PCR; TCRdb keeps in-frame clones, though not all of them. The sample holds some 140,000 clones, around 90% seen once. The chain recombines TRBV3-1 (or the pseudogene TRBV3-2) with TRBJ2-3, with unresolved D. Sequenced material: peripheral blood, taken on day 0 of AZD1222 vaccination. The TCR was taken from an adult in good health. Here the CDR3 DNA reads TGTGCCAGCAGCCAAGGGTTCGGCGGTGCTGGGGATACGCAGTATTTT. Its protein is CASSQGFGGAGDTQYF.